The rows below give T cell receptor beta chains drawn from one sample of a study of cytomegalovirus exposure and HLA in healthy donors. Profiled with immunoSEQ multiplex PCR; TCRdb holds only in-frame clones, not every one. Altogether some 150,000 clones are present, almost 80% being singletons, with the ten largest covering 1.4%. Sequenced material: PBMCs. The receptors derive from a male donor in good health and CMV-seronegative. Both conserved end residues are part of each CDR3. The order of the fields is D gene, V gene, clone size, J gene, CDR3 DNA, CDR3 protein. D genes are given only for firm matches. Not every row has a clone size; where given, it reads once, few, many or a size class.

d_gene: TRBD1
v_gene: TRBV9
abundance: .
j_gene: TRBJ2-7
CDR3nt: TGTGCCAGCAGCCCGGAGCCGGGACAGGTCTTCAGCTCCTACGAGCAGTACTTC
CDR3aa: CASSPEPGQVFSSYEQYF

d_gene: .
v_gene: TRBV30
abundance: .
j_gene: TRBJ2-1
CDR3nt: TGTGCCTGGAGACCGGGGTGGTCCTACAATGAGCAGTTCTTC
CDR3aa: CAWRPGWSYNEQFF

d_gene: .
v_gene: TRBV29-1
abundance: .
j_gene: TRBJ1-2
CDR3nt: TGCAGCGTTGACTTTAACTATGGCTACACCTTC
CDR3aa: CSVDFNYGYTF

d_gene: TRBD2
v_gene: TRBV5-6
abundance: .
j_gene: TRBJ2-7
CDR3nt: TGTGCCAGCAGCCATACTAGCGGGGCTATCTACGAGCAGTACTTC
CDR3aa: CASSHTSGAIYEQYF

d_gene: .
v_gene: TRBV6-1
abundance: once
j_gene: TRBJ2-7
CDR3nt: TGTGCCAGCAGTGAACGACAGTATTACTACGAGCAGTACTTC
CDR3aa: CASSERQYYYEQYF

d_gene: TRBD1
v_gene: TRBV6-5
abundance: .
j_gene: TRBJ1-5
CDR3nt: TGTGCCAGCGGGGGACAGAACAATCAGCCCCAGCATTTT
CDR3aa: CASGGQNNQPQHF

d_gene: TRBD1
v_gene: TRBV29-1
abundance: .
j_gene: TRBJ1-1
CDR3nt: TGCAGCGTTGAAACAGGGGGAAGGACTGAAGCTTTCTTT
CDR3aa: CSVETGGRTEAFF

d_gene: TRBD2
v_gene: TRBV5-4
abundance: once
j_gene: TRBJ2-1
CDR3nt: TGTGCCAGCAGCCGGGGGGGGCCGAGCTCCTACAATGAGCAGTTCTTC
CDR3aa: CASSRGGPSSYNEQFF

d_gene: TRBD1
v_gene: TRBV11-2
abundance: .
j_gene: TRBJ2-7
CDR3nt: TGTGCCAGCAGCTTAGGGGACAGGGCAGTCTCTGAGCAGTACTTC
CDR3aa: CASSLGDRAVSEQYF

d_gene: .
v_gene: TRBV2
abundance: once
j_gene: TRBJ2-7
CDR3nt: TGTGCCAGCAGTCCTAGACACGAGCAGTACTTC
CDR3aa: CASSPRHEQYF

d_gene: .
v_gene: TRBV2
abundance: .
j_gene: TRBJ1-1
CDR3nt: TGTGCCAGCGGGGGGTACATCCCCTCCCCTCAAGCTTTCTTT
CDR3aa: CASGGYIPSPQAFF

d_gene: TRBD2
v_gene: TRBV19
abundance: .
j_gene: TRBJ2-1
CDR3nt: TGTGCATCCTCTCGGGGACTAGCGGGAGATCGGGGGCAGTTCTTC
CDR3aa: CASSRGLAGDRGQFF

d_gene: TRBD1
v_gene: TRBV7-9
abundance: .
j_gene: TRBJ1-4
CDR3nt: TGTGCCAGCAGCCCCTCCGGGACAGCTGAAAAACTGTTTTTT
CDR3aa: CASSPSGTAEKLFF

d_gene: TRBD1
v_gene: TRBV5-1
abundance: .
j_gene: TRBJ2-7
CDR3nt: TGCGCCAGCAGCTTGGAACCGGGACAGGGCTACGAGCAGTACTTC
CDR3aa: CASSLEPGQGYEQYF

d_gene: .
v_gene: TRBV28
abundance: .
j_gene: TRBJ2-6
CDR3nt: TGTGCCAGCAGTTTAAGGTCGGCGGCTGGGGCCAACGTCCTGACTTTC
CDR3aa: CASSLRSAAGANVLTF

d_gene: .
v_gene: TRBV30
abundance: .
j_gene: TRBJ2-3
CDR3nt: TGTGCCTGGAGTGCCGGACAGTCAATCACAGATACGCAGTATTTT
CDR3aa: CAWSAGQSITDTQYF

d_gene: TRBD2
v_gene: TRBV13
abundance: few
j_gene: TRBJ2-2
CDR3nt: TGTGCCAGCAGTCGGGGACTAGCGAGGAACACCGGGGAGCTGTTTTTT
CDR3aa: CASSRGLARNTGELFF

d_gene: .
v_gene: TRBV30
abundance: few
j_gene: TRBJ2-5
CDR3nt: TGTGCCTGGAGTGGCCCAGGCCAAGAGACCCAGTACTTC
CDR3aa: CAWSGPGQETQYF

d_gene: TRBD2
v_gene: TRBV9
abundance: .
j_gene: TRBJ2-2
CDR3nt: TGTGCCAGCACGACTAGCCCCACCGGGGAGCTGTTTTTT
CDR3aa: CASTTSPTGELFF

d_gene: .
v_gene: TRBV5-4
abundance: .
j_gene: TRBJ2-1
CDR3nt: TGTGCCAGCAGCAAGAGCAATGAGCAGTTCTTC
CDR3aa: CASSKSNEQFF

d_gene: TRBD1
v_gene: TRBV7-2
abundance: few
j_gene: TRBJ2-1
CDR3nt: TGTGCCAGCAGGAAACAGGGGACTGAGCAGTTCTTC
CDR3aa: CASRKQGTEQFF

d_gene: .
v_gene: TRBV7-2
abundance: .
j_gene: TRBJ1-1
CDR3nt: TGTGCCAGCAGCCCCAGGGTGGGGACTGAAGCTTTCTTT
CDR3aa: CASSPRVGTEAFF

d_gene: TRBD2
v_gene: TRBV9
abundance: few
j_gene: TRBJ2-2
CDR3nt: TGTGCCAGCACGGGGGGACTAACGAACACCGGGGAGCTGTTTTTT
CDR3aa: CASTGGLTNTGELFF

d_gene: TRBD1
v_gene: TRBV4-1
abundance: .
j_gene: TRBJ2-7
CDR3nt: TGCGCCAGCAGCCAAGAAGGGGGCAGGGGGAAAGGAAGCTCCTACGAGCAGTACTTC
CDR3aa: CASSQEGGRGKGSSYEQYF

d_gene: .
v_gene: TRBV29-1
abundance: .
j_gene: TRBJ1-1
CDR3nt: TGCAGCGTTGGCAGGGTGAACACTGAAGCTTTCTTT
CDR3aa: CSVGRVNTEAFF

d_gene: .
v_gene: TRBV5-4
abundance: once
j_gene: TRBJ2-7
CDR3nt: TGTGCCAGCAGCTCGCCTAAATTTACCGAGCAGTACTTC
CDR3aa: CASSSPKFTEQYF

d_gene: TRBD1
v_gene: TRBV6-1
abundance: .
j_gene: TRBJ2-5
CDR3nt: TGTGCCAGCAGTGATATCAGGGGGCGCTGGCAGACCCAGTACTTC
CDR3aa: CASSDIRGRWQTQYF

d_gene: TRBD1
v_gene: TRBV28
abundance: .
j_gene: TRBJ2-5
CDR3nt: TGTGCCAGCAGTAGCCAGGGGGCCTTGAAGTACTTC
CDR3aa: CASSSQGALKYF

d_gene: .
v_gene: TRBV9
abundance: few
j_gene: TRBJ1-1
CDR3nt: TGTGCCAGCAGCGTAGGTGAAATGGCGAACACTGAAGCTTTCTTT
CDR3aa: CASSVGEMANTEAFF

d_gene: .
v_gene: TRBV4-2
abundance: .
j_gene: TRBJ2-7
CDR3nt: TGTGCCAGCAGCCAAGATCTTGTTCACGAGCAGTACTTC
CDR3aa: CASSQDLVHEQYF

d_gene: TRBD2
v_gene: TRBV7-2
abundance: .
j_gene: TRBJ2-2
CDR3nt: TGTGCCAGCAGCGAGGGGGCTAGCGGGATGGCCACCGGGGAGCTGTTTTTT
CDR3aa: CASSEGASGMATGELFF

d_gene: .
v_gene: TRBV11-1
abundance: .
j_gene: TRBJ1-1
CDR3nt: TGTGCCAGCAGCCCCGGGGGTCGGAACACTGAAGCTTTCTTT
CDR3aa: CASSPGGRNTEAFF

d_gene: .
v_gene: TRBV11-2
abundance: .
j_gene: TRBJ2-7
CDR3nt: TGTGCCAGCAGCCCACCGGGATCGCTTGCCTACGAGCAGTACTTC
CDR3aa: CASSPPGSLAYEQYF

d_gene: TRBD2
v_gene: TRBV5-1
abundance: many
j_gene: TRBJ2-3
CDR3nt: TGCGCCAGCAGCCCGAACCGTGGAGCGGGGGGTACAGATACGCAGTATTTT
CDR3aa: CASSPNRGAGGTDTQYF

d_gene: .
v_gene: TRBV9
abundance: .
j_gene: TRBJ2-3
CDR3nt: TGTGCCAGCAGCGTAGACCGGGATACGCAGTATTTT
CDR3aa: CASSVDRDTQYF

d_gene: TRBD1
v_gene: TRBV7-2
abundance: .
j_gene: TRBJ2-7
CDR3nt: TGTGCCAGCAGCATGGACAGGGCCTACGAGCAGTACTTC
CDR3aa: CASSMDRAYEQYF

d_gene: .
v_gene: TRBV4-1
abundance: .
j_gene: TRBJ1-5
CDR3nt: TGCGCCAGCAGCCAAGTGGAGACGGCTAGCAATCAGCCCCAGCATTTT
CDR3aa: CASSQVETASNQPQHF

d_gene: .
v_gene: TRBV30
abundance: .
j_gene: TRBJ1-4
CDR3nt: TGTGCCTGGAGTGTACGAGCGGGAGATAATGAAAAACTGTTTTTT
CDR3aa: CAWSVRAGDNEKLFF

d_gene: TRBD2
v_gene: TRBV7-2
abundance: .
j_gene: TRBJ2-7
CDR3nt: TGTGCCAGCAGACCTAGCGGGACAACCTCCTTCGAGCAGTACTTC
CDR3aa: CASRPSGTTSFEQYF

d_gene: TRBD2
v_gene: TRBV14
abundance: .
j_gene: TRBJ2-5
CDR3nt: TGTGCCAGCAGCCCTGGGACTAGCGGGAGTTCCCAGTACTTC
CDR3aa: CASSPGTSGSSQYF

d_gene: .
v_gene: TRBV7-2
abundance: .
j_gene: TRBJ1-5
CDR3nt: TGTGCCAGCAGCGACAGCCTCAATCAGCCCCAGCATTTT
CDR3aa: CASSDSLNQPQHF

d_gene: .
v_gene: TRBV7-2
abundance: .
j_gene: TRBJ2-7
CDR3nt: TGTGCCAGCAGCTTAAATGACAATAGTGTCTACGAGCAGTACTTC
CDR3aa: CASSLNDNSVYEQYF

d_gene: .
v_gene: TRBV7-3
abundance: .
j_gene: TRBJ1-1
CDR3nt: TGTGCCAGCAGCTCCTACCAGGGTATGGACACTGAAGCTTTCTTT
CDR3aa: CASSSYQGMDTEAFF

d_gene: TRBD1
v_gene: TRBV11-1
abundance: .
j_gene: TRBJ2-5
CDR3nt: TGTGCCAGCAGCTTCCGACAGGGTTATGGGGAGCAGTACTTC
CDR3aa: CASSFRQGYGEQYF

d_gene: TRBD1
v_gene: TRBV2
abundance: .
j_gene: TRBJ2-3
CDR3nt: TGTGCCAGCACCTCCCCGGGACAGGGGGGCAGAGATACGCAGTATTTT
CDR3aa: CASTSPGQGGRDTQYF

d_gene: .
v_gene: TRBV28
abundance: .
j_gene: TRBJ1-3
CDR3nt: TGTGCCAGCAGTTTAATCGGGGGAAGCCCTGGAAACACCATATATTTT
CDR3aa: CASSLIGGSPGNTIYF

d_gene: .
v_gene: TRBV5-8
abundance: once
j_gene: TRBJ1-3
CDR3nt: TGTGCCAGCACCTTGTGGAGCTCTGGAAACACCATATATTTT
CDR3aa: CASTLWSSGNTIYF

d_gene: .
v_gene: TRBV5-6
abundance: once
j_gene: TRBJ1-1
CDR3nt: TGTGCCAGCTCCTGGGGACAAGAAGCTTTCTTT
CDR3aa: CASSWGQEAFF

d_gene: .
v_gene: TRBV6-5
abundance: .
j_gene: TRBJ2-7
CDR3nt: TGTGCCAGCAGTTACCAGGGCGTCGACTACGAGCAGTACTTC
CDR3aa: CASSYQGVDYEQYF

d_gene: .
v_gene: TRBV6-6
abundance: .
j_gene: TRBJ2-2
CDR3nt: TGTGCCAGCAGTTACGACACCACCGGGGAGCTGTTTTTT
CDR3aa: CASSYDTTGELFF

d_gene: TRBD2
v_gene: TRBV4-1
abundance: .
j_gene: TRBJ2-3
CDR3nt: TGCGCCAGCAGCCAAGGACTAGCGACCACAGATACGCAGTATTTT
CDR3aa: CASSQGLATTDTQYF

d_gene: TRBD1
v_gene: TRBV7-2
abundance: .
j_gene: TRBJ1-5
CDR3nt: TGTGCCAGCAGCTTGGGACAGGGGGCGGGTCAGCCCCAGCATTTT
CDR3aa: CASSLGQGAGQPQHF

d_gene: .
v_gene: TRBV7-3
abundance: .
j_gene: TRBJ1-2
CDR3nt: TGTGCCAGCAGCCCCGGACAGAACTATGGCTACACCTTC
CDR3aa: CASSPGQNYGYTF

d_gene: .
v_gene: TRBV7-2
abundance: .
j_gene: TRBJ2-5
CDR3nt: TGTGCCAGCAGCTCAAACGGGTACCAAGAGACCCAGTACTTC
CDR3aa: CASSSNGYQETQYF

d_gene: .
v_gene: TRBV6-1
abundance: .
j_gene: TRBJ1-6
CDR3nt: TGTGCCAGCAAGGGAAAGGATCGGGGGAATTCACCCCTCCACTTT
CDR3aa: CASKGKDRGNSPLHF

d_gene: .
v_gene: TRBV7-2
abundance: .
j_gene: TRBJ2-5
CDR3nt: TGTGCCAGCAGCCAGGAAAAGAGGACCCAGTACTTC
CDR3aa: CASSQEKRTQYF

d_gene: TRBD1
v_gene: TRBV7-9
abundance: .
j_gene: TRBJ1-2
CDR3nt: TGTGCCAGCAGCTTAGAACCGACAGGGGATGGCTACACCTTC
CDR3aa: CASSLEPTGDGYTF

d_gene: TRBD1
v_gene: TRBV4-3
abundance: .
j_gene: TRBJ2-7
CDR3nt: TGCGCCAGCAGCCAAATAACAGGGGGCGAGCAGTACTTC
CDR3aa: CASSQITGGEQYF